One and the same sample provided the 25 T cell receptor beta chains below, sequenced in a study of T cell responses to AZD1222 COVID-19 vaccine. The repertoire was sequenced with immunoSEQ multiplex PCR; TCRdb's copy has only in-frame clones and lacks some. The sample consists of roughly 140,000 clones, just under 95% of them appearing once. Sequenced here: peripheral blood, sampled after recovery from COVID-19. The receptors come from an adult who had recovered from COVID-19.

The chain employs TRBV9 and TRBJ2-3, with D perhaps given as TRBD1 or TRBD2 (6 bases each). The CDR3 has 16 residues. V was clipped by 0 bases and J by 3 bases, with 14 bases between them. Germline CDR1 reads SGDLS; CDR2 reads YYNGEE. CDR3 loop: CASSVGGNRGTDTQYF. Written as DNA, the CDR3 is TGTGCCAGCAGCGTAGGCGGGAATAGGGGGACAGATACGCAGTATTTT.

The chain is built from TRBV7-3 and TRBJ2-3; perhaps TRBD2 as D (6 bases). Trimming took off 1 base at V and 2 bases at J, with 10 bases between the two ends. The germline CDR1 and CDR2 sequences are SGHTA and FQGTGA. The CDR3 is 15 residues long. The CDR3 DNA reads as TGTGCCAGCAGCTTAATTGCGGGATCCACAGATACGCAGTATTTT. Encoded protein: CASSLIAGSTDTQYF.

The CDR3 is CASIGNYEQYF. Written as DNA, the CDR3 is TGTGCCAGTATCGGGAACTACGAGCAGTACTTC. This rearrangement joins TRBV19 to TRBJ2-7; D might be TRBD2 (5 bases). The V and J ends lost 7 bases and 3 bases respectively, with 7 bases between them. The CDR3 contains 11 residues. Germline lookup yields CDR1 LNHDA and CDR2 SQIVND (reference sequence).

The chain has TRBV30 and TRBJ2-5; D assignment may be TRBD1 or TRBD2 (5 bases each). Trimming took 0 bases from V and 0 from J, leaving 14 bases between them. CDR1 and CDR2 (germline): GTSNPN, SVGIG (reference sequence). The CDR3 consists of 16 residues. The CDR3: CAWSVGDRTYQETQYF. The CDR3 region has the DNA TGTGCCTGGAGTGTAGGGGACCGAACGTACCAAGAGACCCAGTACTTC.

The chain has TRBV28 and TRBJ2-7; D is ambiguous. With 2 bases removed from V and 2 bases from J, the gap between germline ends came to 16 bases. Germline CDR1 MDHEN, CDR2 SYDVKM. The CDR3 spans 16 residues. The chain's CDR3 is CASSLGSATLTYEQYF. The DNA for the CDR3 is TGTGCCAGCAGTTTAGGTTCAGCCACCCTAACCTACGAGCAGTACTTC.

The CDR3 nucleotides are TGTGCCAGCTCACCGTTCTCCACTAAATCGACAGATACGCAGTATTTT. This encodes CASSPFSTKSTDTQYF. The chain recombines TRBV18 with TRBJ2-3; D remains unclear. Trimming cost V 3 bases and J 3 bases, with 16 bases left between them. Germline V gene lookup returns CDR1 KGHSH and CDR2 LQKENI. This CDR3 has 16 amino acids.

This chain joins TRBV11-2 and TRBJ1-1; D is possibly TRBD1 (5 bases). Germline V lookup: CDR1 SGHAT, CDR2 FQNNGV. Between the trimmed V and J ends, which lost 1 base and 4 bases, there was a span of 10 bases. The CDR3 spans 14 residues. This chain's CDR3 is CASSLGGVGTEAFF. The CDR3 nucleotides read TGTGCCAGCAGCTTAGGGGGGGTGGGCACTGAAGCTTTCTTT.

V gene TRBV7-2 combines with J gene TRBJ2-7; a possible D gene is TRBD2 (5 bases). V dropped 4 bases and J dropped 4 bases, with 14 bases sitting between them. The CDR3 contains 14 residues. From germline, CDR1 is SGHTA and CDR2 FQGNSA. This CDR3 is CASSSGSGRYEQYF. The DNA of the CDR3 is TGTGCCAGCAGCTCCGGCAGCGGAAGATACGAGCAGTACTTC.

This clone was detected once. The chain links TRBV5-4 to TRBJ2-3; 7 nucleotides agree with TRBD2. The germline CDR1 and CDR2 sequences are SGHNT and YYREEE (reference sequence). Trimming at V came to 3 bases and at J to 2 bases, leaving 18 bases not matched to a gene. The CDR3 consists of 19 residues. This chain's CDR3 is CASSYLFGILAGVTDTQYF. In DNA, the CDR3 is TGTGCCAGCAGCTACTTGTTTGGGATTTTGGCGGGAGTCACAGATACGCAGTATTTT.

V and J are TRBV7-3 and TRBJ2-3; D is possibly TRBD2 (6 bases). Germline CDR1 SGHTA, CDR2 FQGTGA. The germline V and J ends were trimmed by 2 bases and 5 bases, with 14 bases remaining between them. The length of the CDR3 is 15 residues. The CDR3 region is CASSLEGDGGDTQYF. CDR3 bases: TGTGCCAGCAGCTTAGAGGGAGACGGGGGAGATACGCAGTATTTT.

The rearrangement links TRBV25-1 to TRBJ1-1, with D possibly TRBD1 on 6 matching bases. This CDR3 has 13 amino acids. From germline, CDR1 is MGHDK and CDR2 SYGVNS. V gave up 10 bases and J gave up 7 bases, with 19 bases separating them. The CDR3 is CATQRTGSVEAFF. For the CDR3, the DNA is TGTGCCACCCAACGAACAGGGAGTGTTGAAGCTTTCTTT.

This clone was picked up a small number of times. CDR3 DNA: TGTGCCAGCAGACCCGGGACAGGGGGCTACAATGAGCAGTTCTTC. It codes for CASRPGTGGYNEQFF. The chain joins TRBV7-6 to TRBJ2-1; the match to TRBD1 covers 11 bases. V was pared by 6 bases and J by 3 bases, with 4 bases of the junction left unmatched. The CDR3 runs 15 residues. Germline V gene sequence: CDR1 SGHVS, CDR2 FNYEAQ.

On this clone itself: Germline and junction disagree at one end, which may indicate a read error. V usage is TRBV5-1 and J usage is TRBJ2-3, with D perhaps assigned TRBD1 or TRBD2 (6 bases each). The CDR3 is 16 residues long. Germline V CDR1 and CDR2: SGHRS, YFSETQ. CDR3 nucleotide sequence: TGCGTCAGCAGCTTGGAGGGGGACCATCGCACAGATACGCAGTATTTT. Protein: CVSSLEGDHRTDTQYF. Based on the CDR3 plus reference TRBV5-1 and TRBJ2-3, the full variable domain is KAGVTQTPRYLIKTRGQQVTLSCSPISGHRSVSWYQQTPGQGLQFLFEYFSETQRNKGNFPGRFSGRQFSNSRSEMNVSTLELGDSALYLCVSSLEGDHRTDTQYFGPGTRLTVL.

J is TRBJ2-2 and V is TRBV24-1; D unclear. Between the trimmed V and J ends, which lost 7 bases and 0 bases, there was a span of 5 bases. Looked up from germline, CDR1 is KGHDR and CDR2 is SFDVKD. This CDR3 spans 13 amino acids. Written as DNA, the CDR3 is TGTGCCACCAGGGGGACGAACACCGGGGAGCTGTTTTTT. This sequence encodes CATRGTNTGELFF.

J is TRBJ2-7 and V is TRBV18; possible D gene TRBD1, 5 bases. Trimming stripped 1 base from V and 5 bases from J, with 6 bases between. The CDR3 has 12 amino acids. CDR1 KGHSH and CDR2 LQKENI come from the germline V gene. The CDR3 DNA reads TGTGCCAGCTCACCACAGACAGACGAGCAGTACTTC. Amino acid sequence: CASSPQTDEQYF.

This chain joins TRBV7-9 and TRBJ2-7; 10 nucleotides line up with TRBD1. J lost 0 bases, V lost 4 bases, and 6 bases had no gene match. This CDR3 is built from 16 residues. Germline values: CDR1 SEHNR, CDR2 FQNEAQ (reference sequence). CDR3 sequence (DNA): TGTGCCAGCAGCTCCCGACAGGGGGCTTTCTCCTACGAGCAGTACTTC. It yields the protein CASSSRQGAFSYEQYF.

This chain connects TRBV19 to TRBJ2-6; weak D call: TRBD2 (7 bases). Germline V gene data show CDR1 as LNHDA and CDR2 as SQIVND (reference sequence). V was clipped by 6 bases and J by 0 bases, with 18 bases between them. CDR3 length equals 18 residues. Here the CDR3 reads CASRGGEQFSSGANVLTF. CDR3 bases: TGTGCCAGTAGAGGGGGGGAACAGTTCAGCTCTGGGGCCAACGTCCTGACTTTC.

In DNA, the CDR3 is TGTGCCAGCAGTGAGGGACTAGTTGGCAATCAGCCCCAGCATTTT. Its translation is CASSEGLVGNQPQHF. The chain uses TRBV2 and TRBJ1-5, with D perhaps matching TRBD1 (5 bases). With 3 bases removed from V and 2 bases from J, the gap between germline ends came to 11 bases. This CDR3 is built from 15 residues. CDR1 SNHLY and CDR2 FYNNEI come from the germline V gene.

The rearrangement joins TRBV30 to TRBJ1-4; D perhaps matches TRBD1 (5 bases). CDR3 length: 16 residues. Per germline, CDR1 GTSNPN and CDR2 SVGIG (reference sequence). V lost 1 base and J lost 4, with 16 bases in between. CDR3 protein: CAWSGKHGGVNEKLFF. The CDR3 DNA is TGTGCCTGGAGTGGAAAACACGGGGGGGTTAATGAAAAACTGTTTTTT.

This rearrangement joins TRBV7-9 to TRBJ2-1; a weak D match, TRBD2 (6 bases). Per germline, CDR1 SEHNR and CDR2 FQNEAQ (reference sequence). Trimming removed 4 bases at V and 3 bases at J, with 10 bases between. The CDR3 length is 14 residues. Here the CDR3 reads CASSYGTGYNEQFF. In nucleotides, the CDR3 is TGTGCCAGCAGCTATGGGACTGGCTACAATGAGCAGTTCTTC. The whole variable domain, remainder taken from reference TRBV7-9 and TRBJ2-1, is DTGVSQNPRHKITKRGQNVTFRCDPISEHNRLYWYRQTLGQGPEFLTYFQNEAQLEKSRLLSDRFSAERPKGSFSTLEIQRTEQGDSAMYLCASSYGTGYNEQFFGPGTRLTVL.

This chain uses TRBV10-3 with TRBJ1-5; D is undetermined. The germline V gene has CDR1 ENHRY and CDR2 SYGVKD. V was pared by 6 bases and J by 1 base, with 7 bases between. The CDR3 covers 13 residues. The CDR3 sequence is CAIRDGSNQPQHF. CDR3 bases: TGTGCCATCAGGGACGGAAGCAATCAGCCCCAGCATTTT.

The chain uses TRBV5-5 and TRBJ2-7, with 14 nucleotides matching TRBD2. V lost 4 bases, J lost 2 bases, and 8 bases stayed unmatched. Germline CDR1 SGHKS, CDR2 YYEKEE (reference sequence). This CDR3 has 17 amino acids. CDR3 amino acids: CASSEGLAGGLAYEQYF. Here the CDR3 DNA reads TGTGCCAGCAGCGAAGGACTAGCGGGAGGTTTGGCCTACGAGCAGTACTTC. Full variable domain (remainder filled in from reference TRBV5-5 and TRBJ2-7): DAGVTQSPTHLIKTRGQQVTLRCSPISGHKSVSWYQQVLGQGPQFIFQYYEKEERGRGNFPDRFSARQFPNYSSELNVNALLLGDSALYLCASSEGLAGGLAYEQYFGPGTRLTVT.

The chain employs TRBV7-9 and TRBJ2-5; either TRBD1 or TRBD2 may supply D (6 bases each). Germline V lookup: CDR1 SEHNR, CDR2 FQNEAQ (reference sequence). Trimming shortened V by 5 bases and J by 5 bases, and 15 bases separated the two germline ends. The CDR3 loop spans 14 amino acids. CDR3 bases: TGTGCCAGCAGCCGAGGGGGGAAGGTGGAGACCCAGTACTTC. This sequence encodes CASSRGGKVETQYF.

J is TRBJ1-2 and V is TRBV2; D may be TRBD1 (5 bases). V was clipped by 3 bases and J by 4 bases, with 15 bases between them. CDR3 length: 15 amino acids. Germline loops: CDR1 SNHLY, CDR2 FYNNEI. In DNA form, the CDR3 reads TGTGCCAGCAGTGACATCCAGGGATATCCCTATGGCTACACCTTC. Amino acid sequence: CASSDIQGYPYGYTF. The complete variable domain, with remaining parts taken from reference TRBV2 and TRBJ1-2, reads EPEVTQTPSHQVTQMGQEVILRCVPISNHLYFYWYRQILGQKVEFLVSFYNNEISEKSEIFDDQFSVERPDGSNFTLKIRSTKLEDSAMYFCASSDIQGYPYGYTFGSGTRLTVV.

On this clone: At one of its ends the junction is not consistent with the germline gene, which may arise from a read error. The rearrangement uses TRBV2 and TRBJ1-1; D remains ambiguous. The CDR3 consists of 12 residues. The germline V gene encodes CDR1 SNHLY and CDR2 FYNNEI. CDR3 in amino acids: CASGGFLAEAFF. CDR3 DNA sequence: TGTGCCAGCGGAGGGTTTCTTGCTGAGGCTTTCTTT.